This entry features one T cell receptor (beta chain) sequence. These data come from a study of blood T cell repertoires in COVID-19. Overall study: The study drew acute and convalescent COVID-19 samples from the United States, Italy and Spain. PBMCs, B-cell-depleted T cells, or T cells provided the cDNA or gDNA that made up the material.

The CDR3 length is 15 residues. With V trimmed by 5 bases and J by 5 bases, 3 bases remained unmatched. Germline CDR1 LNHNV, CDR2 YYDKDF (reference sequence). In the study's own analysis: Nucleated cell counts were estimated from reference gene primer amplification. Data came from immunoSEQ multiplex PCR; TCRdb stores just in-frame clones and leaves some out. V, J and clone size derive from that table, while D and trimming were established from the DNA sequence. The sample consists of more than 45,000 clones, 80% to 90% of them appearing once. Sequenced: peripheral blood. The source of this sequence is a woman aged 70-85 years with active COVID-19. The chain links TRBV15 to TRBJ2-2, with 12 positions matching TRBD1. CDR3 sequence reads: CATSGTGGFTGELFF. The CDR3 DNA follows: TGTGCCACCAGCGGGACAGGGGGCTTTACCGGGGAGCTGTTTTTT. Using reference TRBV15 and TRBJ2-2 for the parts outside the CDR3, the full variable domain is DAMVIQNPRYQVTQFGKPVTLSCSQTLNHNVMYWYQQKSSQAPKLLFHYYDKDFNNEADTPDNFQSRRPNTSFCFLDIRSPGLGDTAMYLCATSGTGGFTGELFFGEGSRLTVL.